These T cell receptor beta chains were read from a single sample in a study of T cells in Graves' hyperthyroidism and ophthalmopathy. TCRdb reprocessed the multiplex PCR reads with MiXCR, giving one entry per CDR3 protein. This sample has nearly 750,000 distinct CDR3 sequences; under 45% occur once, and the top ten carry around 29%. The specimen sequenced was blood. The receptors stem from a middle-aged woman with Graves' hyperthyroidism. Each CDR3 is given with its conserved first and last residue. Each record gives: clone size, D gene, J gene, V gene, CDR3 protein, CDR3 DNA. A D gene is named only where the DNA matches it firmly. Only part of the rows carry a size: once, few, many, or a class if the clone is expanded.

NA,TRBD1,TRBJ1-1,TRBV6-2/TRBV6-3,CASSYTPARGLTEAFF,TGTGCCAGCAGTTACACCCCGGCCAGGGGGCTCACTGAAGCTTTCTTT
NA,TRBD2,TRBJ2-7,TRBV7-2,CASSPGTSGGWSEQYF,TGTGCCAGCAGCCCCGGGACTAGCGGGGGGTGGAGCGAGCAGTACTTC
few,TRBD1,TRBJ1-6,TRBV5-1,CASSLEGQGSYNSPLHF,TGCGCCAGCAGCTTGGAGGGACAGGGCTCCTATAATTCACCCCTCCACTTT
NA,NA,TRBJ1-2,TRBV7-2,CASSLGLGNYGYTF,TGTGCCAGCAGCTTGGGGCTAGGGAACTATGGCTACACCTTC
many,NA,TRBJ1-5,TRBV19,CASNQKGGNQPQHF,TGTGCCAGTAACCAAAAGGGTGGCAATCAGCCCCAGCATTTT
NA,TRBD2,TRBJ2-1,TRBV15,CATSVSTSGGRNEQFF,TGTGCCACCAGCGTCTCCACTAGCGGGGGACGAAATGAGCAGTTCTTC
NA,NA,TRBJ1-4,TRBV7-2,CASRHLVGGDRGEKLFF,TGTGCCAGCAGACATCTAGTAGGGGGGGACCGGGGTGAAAAACTGTTTTTT
many,TRBD1,TRBJ1-2,TRBV20-1,CSASTGTVYGYTF,TGCAGTGCTAGTACCGGGACAGTCTATGGCTACACCTTC
NA,TRBD1,TRBJ2-7,TRBV9,CASGQSYEDRRYF,TGTGCCAGCGGACAATCCTACGAGGACAGGCGGTACTTC
NA,TRBD1,TRBJ1-5,TRBV10-3,CATEAGGNTDTQHF,TGTGCCACCGAGGCAGGGGGTAACACAGATACGCAGCATTTT
NA,NA,TRBJ1-5,TRBV12-3/TRBV12-4,CASSPRRDQPQHF,TGTGCCAGCTCACCACGGAGGGACCAGCCCCAGCATTTT
NA,NA,TRBJ2-2,TRBV12-3/TRBV12-4,CASSPGWVQGSGELFF,TGTGCCAGCAGCCCAGGTTGGGTACAGGGTTCCGGGGAGCTGTTTTTT
NA,NA,TRBJ1-1,TRBV7-9,CASSFQRDTEAFF,TGTGCCAGCAGCTTCCAAAGGGACACTGAAGCTTTCTTT
many,NA,TRBJ1-1,TRBV5-6,CASSLGPRNTEAFF,TGTGCCAGCAGCTTGGGACCTAGGAACACTGAAGCTTTCTTT
NA,NA,TRBJ1-5,TRBV12-3/TRBV12-4,CASSLGGVSQPQHF,TGTGCCAGCAGTTTAGGGGGGGTCTCTCAGCCCCAGCATTTT
many,NA,TRBJ2-5,TRBV2,CASRDEVDYPKETQYF,TGTGCCAGCAGGGATGAGGTGGATTACCCGAAGGAGACCCAGTACTTC
many,NA,TRBJ2-2,TRBV6-5,CASSFQGGELFF,TGTGCCAGCAGTTTCCAGGGCGGGGAGCTGTTTTTT
few,NA,TRBJ1-3,TRBV12-5,CASGLVLGSGNTIYF,TGTGCTAGTGGTTTGGTACTCGGGTCTGGAAACACCATATATTTT
NA,NA,TRBJ1-1,TRBV6-5,CASSYRIDRRNTEAFF,TGTGCCAGCAGTTATCGAATCGACAGACGCAACACTGAAGCTTTCTTT
NA,NA,TRBJ1-6,TRBV14,CASSLARGTSPLHF,TGTGCCAGCAGCCTAGCGCGGGGAACATCACCCCTCCACTTT
NA,NA,TRBJ2-3,TRBV10-3,CAISESVTDTQYF,TGTGCCATCAGTGAGTCAGTCACAGATACGCAGTATTTT
few,NA,TRBJ1-1,TRBV10-3,CAISDKENTEAFF,TGTGCCATCAGTGATAAGGAGAACACTGAAGCTTTCTTT